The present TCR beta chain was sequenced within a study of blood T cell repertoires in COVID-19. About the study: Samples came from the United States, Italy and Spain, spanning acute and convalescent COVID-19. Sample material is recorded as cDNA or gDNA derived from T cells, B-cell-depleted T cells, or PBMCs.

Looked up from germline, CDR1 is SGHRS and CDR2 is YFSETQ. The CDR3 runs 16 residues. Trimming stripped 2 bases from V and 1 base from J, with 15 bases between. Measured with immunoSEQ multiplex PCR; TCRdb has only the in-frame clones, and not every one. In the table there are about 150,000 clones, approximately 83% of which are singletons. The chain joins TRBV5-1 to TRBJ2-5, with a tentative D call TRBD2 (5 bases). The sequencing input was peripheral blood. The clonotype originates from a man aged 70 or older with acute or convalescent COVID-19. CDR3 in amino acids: CASSFSPGRRQETQYF. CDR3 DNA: TGCGCCAGCAGCTTTTCCCCGGGAAGGCGCCAAGAGACCCAGTACTTC.